The 19 T cell receptor beta chains listed next were all sequenced from one sample in a study of glioma-infiltrating T cells after dendritic cell vaccination. Produced via immunoSEQ multiplex PCR; TCRdb's table is partial and in-frame only. The repertoire holds around 60,000 clones, with about 89% as singletons. Time point of the sample: after dendritic cell vaccination, including at tumor progression/relapse. The sequencing here drew on blood, taken after dendritic cell vaccination. The receptor source for this set is a human donor with glioblastoma.

This chain connects TRBV27 to TRBJ1-6; 7 bases are a match to TRBD1. The CDR3 has 14 amino acids. The germline CDR1 and CDR2 sequences are MNHEY and SMNVEV (reference sequence). The ends lost 3 bases at V and 11 bases at J; junction bases unmatched: 7. CDR3 in amino acids: CASSFDREGTPLHF. As DNA, the CDR3 is TGTGCCAGCAGTTTCGACAGGGAAGGGACACCCCTCCACTTT.

The J gene is TRBJ1-5, the V gene TRBV10-3, with D unresolved. The CDR3 extends over 14 amino acids. Trimming took 10 bases from V and 2 from J, leaving 15 bases between them. Germline loops: CDR1 ENHRY, CDR2 SYGVKD. Here the CDR3 DNA reads TGTGCCACTCAGACGGGGATGGGCAATCAGCCCCAGCATTTT. Its protein product is CATQTGMGNQPQHF.

The chain joins TRBV10-3 to TRBJ1-6, with 8 bases that match TRBD1. Trimming took 2 bases from V and 0 from J; bases not matched to a gene: 9. Germline lookup yields CDR1 ENHRY and CDR2 SYGVKD. The CDR3 is 19 amino acids. The CDR3 DNA reads TGTGCCATCAGTGAGGCGGACAGGGCCTTCAGCTCCTATAATTCACCCCTCCACTTT. Translation: CAISEADRAFSSYNSPLHF.

The V and J genes are TRBV14 and TRBJ2-2; D is undetermined. Germline V gene data show CDR1 as SGHDN and CDR2 as FVKESK. CDR3 length: 16 amino acids. Trimming removed 3 bases from V and 0 bases from J, with 11 bases in between. Here the CDR3 DNA reads TGTGCCAGCAGCCACCGAACCCTAGCGAACACCGGGGAGCTGTTTTTT. Its translation: CASSHRTLANTGELFF.

V and J are TRBV7-2 and TRBJ2-7, with no clear D. The CDR3 contains 13 residues. Germline lookup yields CDR1 SGHTA and CDR2 FQGNSA. V lost 0 bases and J lost 2, with 5 bases in between. The chain's CDR3 is CASSLAQTYEQYF. CDR3 coding DNA: TGTGCCAGCAGCTTAGCGCAGACCTACGAGCAGTACTTC. The full variable domain, in which reference TRBV7-2 and TRBJ2-7 provide the parts outside the CDR3, is GAGVSQSPSNKVTEKGKDVELRCDPISGHTALYWYRQSLGQGLEFLIYFQGNSAPDKSGLPSDRFSAERTGGSVSTLTIQRTQQEDSAVYLCASSLAQTYEQYFGPGTRLTVT.

V and J are TRBV10-3 and TRBJ2-7, with 10 nucleotides matching TRBD2. Germline V gene sequence: CDR1 ENHRY, CDR2 SYGVKD. CDR3 length equals 15 residues. Losses at the gene ends were 8 bases for V and 0 bases for J; bases not matched to a gene: 7. The CDR3 is CAIQGTSGASYEQYF. In DNA, the CDR3 is TGTGCCATCCAGGGCACTAGCGGGGCCTCCTACGAGCAGTACTTC.

The chain couples TRBV18 to TRBJ1-1, with 8 bases matching TRBD1. The trim removed 3 bases at V and 2 bases at J, leaving 5 bases unmatched. The germline V gene encodes CDR1 KGHSH and CDR2 LQKENI. The CDR3 spans 15 residues. The CDR3: CASSPSTGVNTEAFF. CDR3 coding DNA: TGTGCCAGCTCACCCTCGACAGGGGTCAACACTGAAGCTTTCTTT.

This clone was seen only a few times. The chain couples TRBV10-3 to TRBJ1-2, with D hard to call. V lost 5 bases, J lost 3 bases, and 4 bases lay in between. From germline, CDR1 is ENHRY and CDR2 SYGVKD. This CDR3 has 11 amino acids. The CDR3 spells CAISTDYGYTF. DNA for the CDR3: TGTGCCATCAGTACAGACTATGGCTACACCTTC.

The chain recombines TRBV6-5 with TRBJ2-7, with no clear D. This CDR3 spans 13 amino acids. Trimming took 2 bases from V and 3 from J, leaving 8 bases between them. Germline CDR1 and CDR2: MNHEY and SVGAGI. The CDR3 coding sequence is TGTGCCAGCAGTTACAGCAGCGACTACGAGCAGTACTTC. This gives the protein CASSYSSDYEQYF.

This chain uses TRBV7-6 with TRBJ2-7; 10 bases agree with TRBD1. Germline V gene sequence: CDR1 SGHVS, CDR2 FNYEAQ. V shed 5 bases and J 2 bases; nucleotides not matched to a gene: 9. CDR3 length equals 16 residues. The CDR3 sequence is CASSPSGGTGAYEQYF. As DNA, the CDR3 is TGTGCCAGCAGCCCGTCGGGAGGGACAGGGGCCTACGAGCAGTACTTC.

V gene TRBV29-1 combines with J gene TRBJ1-1; D perhaps matches TRBD1 (5 bases). The germline gives CDR1 SQVTM, CDR2 ANQGSEA. Deletions cut 4 bases from V and 1 base from J, with 10 bases between. This CDR3 has 13 residues. Here the CDR3 DNA reads TGCAGCGTTGGCCTGGGGGGGAACACTGAAGCTTTCTTT. It yields the protein CSVGLGGNTEAFF.

V usage is TRBV7-4 and J usage is TRBJ2-7; 13 bases line up with TRBD2. The CDR3 extends over 18 amino acids. Per germline, CDR1 SGHVT and CDR2 SQSDAQ. The V segment lost 0 bases and the J segment 2 bases; nucleotides outside the gene matches: 7. CDR3 DNA sequence: TGTGCCAGCAGCTTAGCTACCGGGACTAGCGGGGAGCCCTACGAGCAGTACTTC. Its translation: CASSLATGTSGEPYEQYF.

In this sample, this clone turned up once. V gene TRBV7-2 combines with J gene TRBJ2-2, with D unclear. The CDR3 is 13 residues long. V was trimmed by 4 bases and J by 0 bases, leaving 3 bases between them. From germline, CDR1 is SGHTA and CDR2 FQGNSA. Here the CDR3 reads CASSSANTGELFF. CDR3 DNA sequence: TGTGCCAGCAGCTCCGCGAACACCGGGGAGCTGTTTTTT.

This clone has only one observation. The gene calls are TRBV19 and TRBJ2-2; D perhaps matches TRBD2 (6 bases). CDR3 length: 18 residues. Looked up from germline, CDR1 is LNHDA and CDR2 is SQIVND (reference sequence). V dropped 6 bases and J dropped 7 bases, with 27 bases sitting between them. Here the CDR3 reads CASRGRAGSGRWLGELFF. CDR3 in DNA: TGTGCCAGTAGGGGCAGGGCGGGGTCTGGCCGTTGGCTCGGGGAGCTGTTTTTT.

V is TRBV29-1 and J is TRBJ2-3; TRBD2 might be the D (6 bases). V was shortened by 3 bases and J by 0 bases, with 10 bases between the two germline ends. The CDR3 extends over 14 amino acids. CDR1 and CDR2 from the germline V gene are SQVTM and ANQGSEA. The CDR3 here is CSVEPGDSTDTQYF. The CDR3 nucleotides are TGCAGCGTTGAGCCGGGAGATAGCACAGATACGCAGTATTTT.

V and J are TRBV5-1 and TRBJ1-1; TRBD1 might be the D (6 bases). The CDR3 runs 17 residues. The germline gives CDR1 SGHRS, CDR2 YFSETQ. Trimming shortened V by 3 bases and J by 4 bases, and 22 bases separated the two germline ends. As DNA, the CDR3 is TGCGCCAGCAGCTCCCAAACAGGGCGGGGGGTCGGCACTGAAGCTTTCTTT. Translation: CASSSQTGRGVGTEAFF.

Regarding this clone: A read error may account for a junction end that differs from germline. This sequence joins TRBV7-7 and TRBJ2-7; TRBD1 aligns across 10 bases. This CDR3 has 13 residues. Germline CDR1 is SSHAT and CDR2 is FNYEAQ (reference sequence). CDR3: CASSPGQGLGQYF. The CDR3, as DNA: TGTGCTAGCAGCCCGGGACAGGGGTTGGGGCAGTACTTC.

The chain is built from TRBV5-1 and TRBJ2-7; D is perhaps TRBD1 (6 bases). The CDR3 is 14 residues long. Between the trimmed V and J ends, which lost 0 bases and 2 bases, there was a span of 9 bases. CDR1 is SGHRS, CDR2 YFSETQ, per germline. CDR3 sequence reads: CASSLGTAPYEQYF. The CDR3 DNA is TGCGCCAGCAGCTTGGGGACAGCCCCCTACGAGCAGTACTTC. Drawing the rest from reference TRBV5-1 and TRBJ2-7, the complete variable domain is KAGVTQTPRYLIKTRGQQVTLSCSPISGHRSVSWYQQTPGQGLQFLFEYFSETQRNKGNFPGRFSGRQFSNSRSEMNVSTLELGDSALYLCASSLGTAPYEQYFGPGTRLTVT.

V gene TRBV4-1 combines with J gene TRBJ1-3; 7 positions match TRBD1. This CDR3 has 15 amino acids. The trim removed 1 base at V and 4 bases at J, leaving 4 bases unmatched. From germline, CDR1 is MGHRA and CDR2 YSYEKL. The CDR3 loop reads CASSQGGTAGNTIYF. CDR3 bases: TGCGCCAGCAGCCAAGGGGGGACAGCAGGAAACACCATATATTTT.